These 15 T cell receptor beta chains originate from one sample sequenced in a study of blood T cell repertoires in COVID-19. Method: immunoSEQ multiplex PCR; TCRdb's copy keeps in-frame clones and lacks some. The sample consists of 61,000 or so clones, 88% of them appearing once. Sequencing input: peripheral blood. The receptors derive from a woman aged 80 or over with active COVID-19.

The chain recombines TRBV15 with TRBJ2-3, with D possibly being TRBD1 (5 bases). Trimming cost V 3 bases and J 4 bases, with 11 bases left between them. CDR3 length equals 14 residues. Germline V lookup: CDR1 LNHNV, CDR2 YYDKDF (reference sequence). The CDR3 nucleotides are TGTGCCACCAGCAGGAACAGGTTTCCAGATACGCAGTATTTT. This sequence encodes CATSRNRFPDTQYF. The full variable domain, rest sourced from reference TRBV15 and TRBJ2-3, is DAMVIQNPRYQVTQFGKPVTLSCSQTLNHNVMYWYQQKSSQAPKLLFHYYDKDFNNEADTPDNFQSRRPNTSFCFLDIRSPGLGDTAMYLCATSRNRFPDTQYFGPGTRLTVL.

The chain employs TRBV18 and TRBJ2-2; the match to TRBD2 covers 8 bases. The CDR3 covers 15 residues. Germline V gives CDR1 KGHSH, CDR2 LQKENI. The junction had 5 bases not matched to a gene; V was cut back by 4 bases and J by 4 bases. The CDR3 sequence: CASSLAGGRTGELFF. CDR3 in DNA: TGTGCCAGCTCACTTGCGGGGGGACGCACCGGGGAGCTGTTTTTT.

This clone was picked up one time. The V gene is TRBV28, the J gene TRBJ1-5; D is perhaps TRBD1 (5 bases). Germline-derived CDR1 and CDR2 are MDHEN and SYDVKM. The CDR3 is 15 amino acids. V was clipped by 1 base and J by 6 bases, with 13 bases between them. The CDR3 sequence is CASSLSLGGVQPQHF. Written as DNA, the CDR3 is TGTGCCAGCAGTTTATCCCTGGGGGGGGTTCAGCCCCAGCATTTT.

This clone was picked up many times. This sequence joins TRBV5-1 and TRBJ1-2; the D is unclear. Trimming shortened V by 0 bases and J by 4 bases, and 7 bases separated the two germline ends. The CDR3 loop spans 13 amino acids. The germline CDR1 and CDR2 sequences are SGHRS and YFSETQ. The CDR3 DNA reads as TGCGCCAGCAGCTTGGGGCAAATCTATGGCTACACCTTC. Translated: CASSLGQIYGYTF.

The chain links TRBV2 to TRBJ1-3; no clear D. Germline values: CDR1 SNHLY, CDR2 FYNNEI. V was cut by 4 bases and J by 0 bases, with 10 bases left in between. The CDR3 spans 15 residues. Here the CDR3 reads CASSGGRGSGNTIYF. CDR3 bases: TGTGCCAGCAGTGGCGGACGGGGCTCTGGAAACACCATATATTTT.

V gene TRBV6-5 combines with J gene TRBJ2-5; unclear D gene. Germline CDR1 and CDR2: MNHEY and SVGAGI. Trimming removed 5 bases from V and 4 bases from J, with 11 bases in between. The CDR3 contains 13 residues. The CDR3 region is CASSSPGAETQYF. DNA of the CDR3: TGTGCCAGCAGTAGCCCTGGAGCAGAGACCCAGTACTTC.

The CDR3 reads CASSLDRAYEQYF. CDR3 bases: TGTGCCAGCAGTCTGGACAGGGCCTACGAGCAGTACTTC. This chain links TRBV12-3 or TRBV12-4 with TRBJ2-7, with 8 bases aligning to TRBD1. The CDR3 is 13 amino acids. After removal of 5 bases from V and 2 bases from J, the junction contained 2 bases not matched to a gene.

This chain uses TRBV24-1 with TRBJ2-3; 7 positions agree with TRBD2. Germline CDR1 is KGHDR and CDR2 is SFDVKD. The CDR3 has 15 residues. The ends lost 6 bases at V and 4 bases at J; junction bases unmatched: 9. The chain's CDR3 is CATSFGQGGADTQYF. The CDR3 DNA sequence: TGTGCCACCAGTTTCGGGCAGGGAGGGGCAGATACGCAGTATTTT.

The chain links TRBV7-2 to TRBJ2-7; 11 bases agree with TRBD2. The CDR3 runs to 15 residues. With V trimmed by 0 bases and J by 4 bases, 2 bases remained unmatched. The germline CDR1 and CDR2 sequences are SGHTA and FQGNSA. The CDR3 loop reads CASSLAPSGGYEQYF. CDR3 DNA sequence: TGTGCCAGCAGCTTAGCGCCTAGCGGGGGGTACGAGCAGTACTTC.

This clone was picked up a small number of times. The CDR3 here is CASSFGQGHNTIYF. CDR3 DNA sequence: TGTGCCAGCAGCTTCGGACAGGGGCACAACACCATATATTTT. The rearrangement joins TRBV7-9 to TRBJ1-3; 9 bases are shared with TRBD1. The CDR3 covers 14 residues. V gave up 3 bases and J gave up 7 bases; unmatched junction bases: 4. From germline, CDR1 is SEHNR and CDR2 FQNEAQ (reference sequence). Full variable domain (rest looked up from reference TRBV7-9 and TRBJ1-3): DTGVSQNPRHKITKRGQNVTFRCDPISEHNRLYWYRQTLGQGPEFLTYFQNEAQLEKSRLLSDRFSAERPKGSFSTLEIQRTEQGDSAMYLCASSFGQGHNTIYFGEGSWLTVV.

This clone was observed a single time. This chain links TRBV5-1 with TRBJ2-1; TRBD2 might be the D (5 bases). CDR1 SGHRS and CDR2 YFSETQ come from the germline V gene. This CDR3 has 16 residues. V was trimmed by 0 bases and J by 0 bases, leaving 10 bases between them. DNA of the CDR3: TGCGCCAGCAGCTTGGCGCGAGGGAGCTCCTACAATGAGCAGTTCTTC. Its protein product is CASSLARGSSYNEQFF.

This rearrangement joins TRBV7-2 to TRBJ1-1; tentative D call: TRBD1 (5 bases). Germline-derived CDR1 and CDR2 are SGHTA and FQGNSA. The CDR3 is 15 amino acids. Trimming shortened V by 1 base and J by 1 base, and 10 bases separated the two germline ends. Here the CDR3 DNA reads TGTGCCAGCAGCTTAGGGGGCATAAGGAACACTGAAGCTTTCTTT. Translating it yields CASSLGGIRNTEAFF.

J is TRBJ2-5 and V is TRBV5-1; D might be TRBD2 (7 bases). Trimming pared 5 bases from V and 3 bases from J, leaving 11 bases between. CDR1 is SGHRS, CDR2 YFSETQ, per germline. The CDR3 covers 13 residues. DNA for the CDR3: TGCGCCAGCAGGGGGGGGCGTGAAGAGACCCAGTACTTC. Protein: CASRGGREETQYF.

In DNA, the CDR3 is TGTGCCAGCCGGGACAGGGATGAAAAACTGTTTTTT. Amino acid sequence: CASRDRDEKLFF. The chain joins TRBV10-3 to TRBJ1-4; TRBD1 matches at 9 bases. Germline V CDR1 and CDR2: ENHRY, SYGVKD. This CDR3 contains 12 residues. The V segment lost 10 bases and the J segment 6 bases; nucleotides outside the gene matches: 3.

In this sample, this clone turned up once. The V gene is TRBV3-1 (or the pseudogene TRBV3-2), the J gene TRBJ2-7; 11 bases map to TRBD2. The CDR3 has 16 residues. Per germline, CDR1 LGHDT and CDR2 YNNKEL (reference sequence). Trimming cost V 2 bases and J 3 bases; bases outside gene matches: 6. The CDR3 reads CASSQTSTSGGYEQYF. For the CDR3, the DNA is TGTGCCAGCAGCCAAACCTCTACTAGCGGGGGCTACGAGCAGTACTTC.